The T cell receptor (beta chain) described here comes from a study of tumor and adjacent non-tumor tissue in lung cancer (dated by TCRdb to 2016 to 2018). Looking at the study overall: The cohort included about eleven adenocarcinoma, a couple of squamous cell carcinoma and 1 small cell lung cancer patients. The 15 enrolled patients, of whom some 10 were men and 5 were women, were aged roughly 30 to 85 years and were diagnosed with TNM stage I to III disease. Sequencing generated a total of approximately 130 million productive TCRbeta reads, averaging around 4.2 million reads per sample. Using bulk TCRbeta repertoires from 15 lung cancer patients, the study set lung tumor tissue side by side with matched distant non-tumor lung tissue. For each patient, one tumor sample and one normal lung sample were taken, giving around 31 paired specimens that underwent TCRbeta CDR3 sequencing.

The library was made by multiplex PCR. Instrument used: Illumina HiSeq 2500. TCRbeta libraries were constructed through three rounds of nested PCR with primers (Table S4) according to protocols modified from ARM-PCR. Before sequencing, PCR products in the 200-500 bp range were cut out of the gel and cleaned up using the QIAquick gel extraction kit. The authors processed their data as follows. Trimmomatic was used to clean the reads, FLASH was used to merge the reads into complete CDR3 sequences, and MiTCR was used to assign the reads to V(D)J germline segments. Clonal diversity was calculated as the inverse Simpson's index using VDJtools. In-frame sequences lacking a premature stop codon were counted as productive reads. Clones were called with MiXCR by TCRdb after fastp trimmed the public reads at Q25, and only in-frame beta chains were retained. Each CDR3 protein appears once, grouped with its most common genes and DNA. Here the V and J calls rest on TCRdb's processing, not on the authors' analysis. Here the sample has around 74,000 distinct CDR3 sequences; around 70% occur a single time. Around 13% of the sample is in the top ten clones.

The CDR3, from cysteine to phenylalanine, totals 14 residues. Left in the record is the CDR3 DNA by itself, 42 bases read in frame from the first base. CDR1 and CDR2 (SQVTM, ANQGSEA) derive from the germline V gene. At the junction V is shortened by 4 bases and J by 6 bases, with 17 bases in between. RNA was extracted from bulk unsorted tissue and checked for quality with a NanoDrop ND-1000 and an Agilent 2100. Donors were newly diagnosed lung cancer patients admitted for thoracic surgery in China between August and November 2014, without prior chemotherapy. Anyone who had undergone radiotherapy or chemotherapy before, or who had another cancer at the same time, was left out of the study. Surgical tissue pieces of about 1-2.3 cm3 were preserved in RNAlater solution and were kept at -80 degrees C until use. Remarks on this clonotype: Its binding antigen is unknown. Per-base quality was not reported, and no clone a single base away is much larger than it.

Paper-wide results and their limitations: TCR diversity was significantly higher in younger patients, and greater tumor TCR diversity was associated with shorter overall survival and shorter disease-free survival. Tumor tissue showed significantly greater TCR diversity (inverse Simpson) than normal lung tissue (431.37 vs 166.20, P = 0.0075, Mann-Whitney U test). Peripheral blood was not sequenced, so blood TCRbeta repertoires were not examined in the lung cancer patients of the study. A significantly larger cumulative share of the repertoire was made up by the top 100 clones in normal lung than in tumor tissue. Only about 15 patients were in the cohort, and the authors stated that larger samples and more detailed clinical data are needed. Neither the sequencing platform nor unique molecular identifiers are mentioned in the methods.

This receptor was identified in a woman in her 70s with non-small cell lung cancer. The receptor chain draws on TRBV29-1 and TRBJ2-3, with the D gene not clear enough to name. The sample was lung tumor tissue. The DNA is as follows: TGCAGCGTTGGTGCAAGCAGAGATGATGATACGCAGTATTTT. This sequence encodes CSVGASRDDDTQYF.